The text below deals with one TCR beta chain. The sample holds other DNA sequences that translate to the same CDR3. These data come from a study of blood T cell repertoires in COVID-19. On the study more broadly: T cells, B-cell-depleted T cells, or PBMCs provided the cDNA or gDNA that served as material.

Profiling relied on immunoSEQ multiplex PCR, and the TCRdb table lists in-frame clones only, not all of them. This sample carries some 300,000 clones, roughly 88% of them seen once, and the ten largest clones take about 1%. This CDR3 spans 14 amino acids. The germline CDR1 and CDR2 sequences are SGDLS and YYNGEE. V was pared by 0 bases and J by 0 bases, with 7 bases between. The genes are TRBV9 and TRBJ2-7, with TRBD2 as a possible D gene (6 bases). The TCR sequence derives from a woman in her 30s who had recovered from COVID-19. Specimen: PBMCs or T cells enriched from blood (not recorded which). The CDR3 DNA is TGTGCCAGCAGCGTAGGGGGGGACTCCTACGAGCAGTACTTC. It codes for CASSVGGDSYEQYF.